One sample yielded the 10 T cell receptor beta chains listed below, sequenced in a study of blood T cell dynamics during melanoma immunotherapy. Here immunoSEQ multiplex PCR was the method, and the copy in TCRdb shows in-frame clones only, minus some. Here the sample spans about 15,000 clones, approximately 90% being singletons. This sample's time point: week 3, after first cycle of checkpoint inhibitor. The sequences come from blood, collected from a patient treated with checkpoint blockade. All receptors come from a human donor with melanoma.

The chain is built from TRBV10-2 and TRBJ2-5, with D possibly TRBD2 on 5 matching bases. CDR3 length: 12 amino acids. Germline V gene sequence: CDR1 WSHSY, CDR2 SAAADI. Trimming took 0 bases from V and 11 from J, leaving 10 bases between them. This CDR3 is CASSESVGEQYF. DNA for the CDR3: TGCGCCAGCAGTGAGTCGGTTGGGGAGCAGTACTTC.

This chain connects TRBV2 to TRBJ2-7, with TRBD1 matching over 7 bases. From germline, CDR1 is SNHLY and CDR2 FYNNEI. The CDR3 is 16 amino acids. V lost 4 bases to trimming and J lost 2 bases; unmatched junction nucleotides: 11. The CDR3 bases are TGTGCCAGCAGTGGTGGAGCCACCGGGACAGCCTACGAGCAGTACTTC. This gives the protein CASSGGATGTAYEQYF.

The chain combines TRBV5-1 with TRBJ2-3; tentatively, D is TRBD2 (5 bases). The CDR3 runs 14 residues. Trimming removed 0 bases at V and 10 bases at J, with 15 bases between. CDR1 is SGHRS, CDR2 YFSETQ, per germline. The CDR3 nucleotides read TGCGCCAGCAGCTTGGCTGTTTCCGGGGATGCGCAGTATTTT. Residues: CASSLAVSGDAQYF.

The chain couples TRBV19 to TRBJ1-5, with 8 bases identical to TRBD1. Germline V lookup: CDR1 LNHDA, CDR2 SQIVND (reference sequence). The CDR3 is 18 residues long. J was trimmed by 2 bases and V by 7 bases; bases with no gene match: 16. The CDR3 sequence is CASNMDREVDIGNQPQHF. CDR3 nucleotide sequence: TGTGCCAGTAATATGGACAGGGAGGTTGATATCGGCAATCAGCCCCAGCATTTT.

Only one count was recorded for this clone. This chain uses TRBV7-3 with TRBJ2-2; TRBD1 matches at 7 bases. The length of the CDR3 is 18 residues. Trimming took 5 bases from V and 1 from J; bases not matched to a gene: 13. The germline CDR1 and CDR2 sequences are SGHTA and FQGTGA. Here the CDR3 DNA reads TGTGCCAGCAGCATAAACGAAGACAGGGTACTGAACACCGGGGAGCTGTTTTTT. Its protein is CASSINEDRVLNTGELFF.

V usage is TRBV15 and J usage is TRBJ1-5; possibly TRBD1 for D (6 bases). This CDR3 has 14 amino acids. The germline V and J ends were trimmed by 8 bases and 1 base, with 12 bases remaining between them. Germline-derived CDR1 and CDR2 are LNHNV and YYDKDF (reference sequence). In DNA, the CDR3 is TGTGCCACCGCGGGACACCCAAGCAATCAGCCCCAGCATTTT. As protein: CATAGHPSNQPQHF.

This clone was observed a few times. The V call is TRBV4-1, the J call TRBJ2-2; TRBD1 matches at 7 bases. This CDR3 is 14 amino acids long. V shed 4 bases, J shed 6 bases, and the junction held 5 bases outside the gene matches. Germline-derived CDR1 and CDR2 are MGHRA and YSYEKL. CDR3 sequence reads: CASSPRQGPGELFF. In nucleotides, the CDR3 is TGCGCCAGCAGCCCCCGACAGGGCCCCGGGGAGCTGTTTTTT.

The rearrangement links TRBV9 to TRBJ1-2, with D possibly matching TRBD1 (6 bases). Trimming removed 4 bases from V and 6 bases from J, with 13 bases in between. CDR1 is SGDLS and CDR2 is YYNGEE in the germline V gene. This CDR3 spans 13 amino acids. Here the CDR3 reads CASSKGGWDGYTF. DNA of the CDR3: TGTGCCAGCAGCAAGGGGGGCTGGGATGGCTACACCTTC.

The V gene is TRBV9, the J gene TRBJ1-1; D unclear. V was pared by 3 bases and J by 3 bases, with 9 bases between. Germline V CDR1 and CDR2: SGDLS, YYNGEE. The CDR3 runs 13 residues. The CDR3 spells CASSARRDTEAFF. The CDR3 nucleotides read TGTGCCAGCAGCGCCCGCCGGGACACTGAAGCTTTCTTT.

J is TRBJ1-2 and V is TRBV27, with a possible D match to TRBD1 (5 bases). The CDR3 sequence is 12 residues long. With 7 bases removed from V and 6 bases from J, the gap between germline ends came to 12 bases. Germline assignment: CDR1 MNHEY and CDR2 SMNVEV (reference sequence). The CDR3 region has the DNA TGTGCCAGCAAGTCCAGGGCTAATGGCTACACCTTC. Its protein is CASKSRANGYTF.